This is a list of T cell receptor beta chains from one sample in a study of cytomegalovirus exposure and HLA in healthy donors. Clones were read by immunoSEQ multiplex PCR, and TCRdb kept only the in-frame ones, dropping some. The data contain approximately 190,000 clones, around 80% of them seen just once; the ten biggest clones take up roughly 13%. What was sequenced was PBMCs. These receptor sequences come from a young woman in good health and CMV-seropositive. CDR3s include the opening cysteine and the closing phenylalanine or tryptophan. Fields, in order: clone size, J gene, V gene, D gene, CDR3 DNA, CDR3 protein. A D gene is named only where the DNA matches it firmly. Size values are once, few and many counts, or a class for expanded clones, and some rows have none.

abundance: -; j_gene: TRBJ2-7; v_gene: TRBV25-1; d_gene: -; CDR3nt: TGTGCCAGCAGTCCCCTGGGGGCAGGGTCCGAGCAGTACTTC; CDR3aa: CASSPLGAGSEQYF
abundance: -; j_gene: TRBJ2-1; v_gene: TRBV28; d_gene: -; CDR3nt: TGTGCCAGCCGAACGGGGAATGAGCAGTTCTTC; CDR3aa: CASRTGNEQFF
abundance: -; j_gene: TRBJ1-4; v_gene: TRBV30; d_gene: -; CDR3nt: TGTGCCTGGACCAGGTCAGGGAGGGGCGGGGGAAAACTGTTTTTT; CDR3aa: CAWTRSGRGGGKLFF
abundance: -; j_gene: TRBJ2-1; v_gene: TRBV15; d_gene: TRBD2; CDR3nt: TGTGCCACCGGGAGGGCCTCCTACAATGAGCAGTTCTTC; CDR3aa: CATGRASYNEQFF
abundance: -; j_gene: TRBJ2-5; v_gene: TRBV6-5; d_gene: -; CDR3nt: TGTGCCAGCAGTCACAGGGCCAGGGCAGAGACCCAGTACTTC; CDR3aa: CASSHRARAETQYF
abundance: -; j_gene: TRBJ2-2; v_gene: TRBV7-7; d_gene: -; CDR3nt: TGTGCTAGCAGGGATAGCGGAAACACCGGGGAGCTGTTTTTT; CDR3aa: CASRDSGNTGELFF
abundance: -; j_gene: TRBJ1-1; v_gene: TRBV2; d_gene: TRBD1; CDR3nt: TGTGCCAGCAGTGAAGCGCCCGGACAGGTGTCAGCTTTCTTT; CDR3aa: CASSEAPGQVSAFF
abundance: -; j_gene: TRBJ1-1; v_gene: TRBV6-5; d_gene: -; CDR3nt: TGTGCCACCGGGCGGGGTGTGAACACTGAAGCTTTCTTT; CDR3aa: CATGRGVNTEAFF
abundance: -; j_gene: TRBJ2-7; v_gene: TRBV6-5; d_gene: -; CDR3nt: TGTGCCAGCAGTTACTCGGGTTCCCGACTAGTCCGCGAGCAGTACTTC; CDR3aa: CASSYSGSRLVREQYF
abundance: -; j_gene: TRBJ1-5; v_gene: TRBV2; d_gene: TRBD1; CDR3nt: TGTGCCAGCAGTGAAGACGGACAGGGATGGGGCAATCAGCCCCAGCATTTT; CDR3aa: CASSEDGQGWGNQPQHF
abundance: once; j_gene: TRBJ2-7; v_gene: TRBV30; d_gene: TRBD2; CDR3nt: TGTGCCTGGACCCGACTAGCGGGAGCCTACGAGCAGTACTTC; CDR3aa: CAWTRLAGAYEQYF
abundance: -; j_gene: TRBJ2-5; v_gene: TRBV6-5; d_gene: TRBD2; CDR3nt: TGTGCCAGCAGGCAGACTAGCGGATTAGAGACCCAGTACTTC; CDR3aa: CASRQTSGLETQYF
abundance: -; j_gene: TRBJ2-7; v_gene: TRBV5-1; d_gene: -; CDR3nt: TGCGCCAGCAGCTCGATGGACATATCGTCTAGGCAGTACTTC; CDR3aa: CASSSMDISSRQYF
abundance: -; j_gene: TRBJ2-1; v_gene: TRBV27; d_gene: TRBD2; CDR3nt: TGTGCCAGCAGTTTACAGGGGACTAGCGGGAATGAGCAGTTCTTC; CDR3aa: CASSLQGTSGNEQFF
abundance: once; j_gene: TRBJ2-5; v_gene: TRBV5-1; d_gene: TRBD2; CDR3nt: TGCGCCAGCTGGACTAGCGGACAAGAGACCCAGTACTTC; CDR3aa: CASWTSGQETQYF
abundance: -; j_gene: TRBJ2-2; v_gene: TRBV5-1; d_gene: TRBD1; CDR3nt: TGCGCCAGCAGCTTGGAGGACAGGGTGGTCGGGGAGCTGTTTTTT; CDR3aa: CASSLEDRVVGELFF
abundance: -; j_gene: TRBJ1-5; v_gene: TRBV6-5; d_gene: -; CDR3nt: TGTGCCAGCAGTCCCCGTGGCAATCAGCCCCAGCATTTT; CDR3aa: CASSPRGNQPQHF
abundance: once; j_gene: TRBJ2-1; v_gene: TRBV27; d_gene: TRBD2; CDR3nt: TGTGCCAGCGGAAACGCTCTCCTAGCGGGGAAATGGGCGGGCTACAATGAGCAGTTCTTC; CDR3aa: CASGNALLAGKWAGYNEQFF
abundance: -; j_gene: TRBJ1-1; v_gene: TRBV5-1; d_gene: -; CDR3nt: TGCGCCAGCAGCTTGGGGCAGGGGTTTACTGAAGCTTTCTTT; CDR3aa: CASSLGQGFTEAFF
abundance: -; j_gene: TRBJ2-7; v_gene: TRBV19; d_gene: TRBD2; CDR3nt: TGTGCCAGTAGTAACCAACACCCTGGATCGGGACTAGCGGACTACTACGAGCAGTACTTC; CDR3aa: CASSNQHPGSGLADYYEQYF
abundance: -; j_gene: TRBJ2-7; v_gene: TRBV28; d_gene: TRBD2; CDR3nt: TGTGCCAGCAGTTCCCCGTCAGCGGGGGCCTACGAGCAGTACTTC; CDR3aa: CASSSPSAGAYEQYF
abundance: -; j_gene: TRBJ2-6; v_gene: TRBV21-1; d_gene: -; CDR3nt: TGTGCCAGGCGAGGGACAGGGGTTGTACGTCCAGGGGCCAACGTCCTGACTTTC; CDR3aa: CARRGTGVVRPGANVLTF
abundance: -; j_gene: TRBJ2-7; v_gene: TRBV10-3; d_gene: -; CDR3nt: TGTGCCATCAGAGACGGACTTTCCTACGAGCAGTACTTC; CDR3aa: CAIRDGLSYEQYF
abundance: few; j_gene: TRBJ1-5; v_gene: TRBV6-1; d_gene: -; CDR3nt: TGTGCCAGCAGTCTGCGACAAATTAGCAATCAGCCCCAGCATTTT; CDR3aa: CASSLRQISNQPQHF
abundance: -; j_gene: TRBJ2-4; v_gene: TRBV5-1; d_gene: -; CDR3nt: TGCGCCAGCAGCTTGGGAGGCCAGGGCATTCAGTACTTC; CDR3aa: CASSLGGQGIQYF
abundance: -; j_gene: TRBJ2-1; v_gene: TRBV6-4; d_gene: -; CDR3nt: TGTGCCAGCAGTTTGGCCGGGAGTAGGAAATTCTTC; CDR3aa: CASSLAGSRKFF
abundance: -; j_gene: TRBJ1-4; v_gene: TRBV6-1; d_gene: TRBD1; CDR3nt: TGTGCCAGCAGTGAAGTTGGGACAGGGGTGGAAAAACTGTTTTTT; CDR3aa: CASSEVGTGVEKLFF
abundance: -; j_gene: TRBJ2-7; v_gene: TRBV15; d_gene: TRBD2; CDR3nt: TGTGCCACCAGCAGCAGGACTAGCGGGAGTCCCTACGAGCAGTACTTC; CDR3aa: CATSSRTSGSPYEQYF
abundance: -; j_gene: TRBJ2-3; v_gene: TRBV7-8; d_gene: TRBD2; CDR3nt: TGTGCCAGCCTCCAGGGAGGGACAGATACGCAGTATTTT; CDR3aa: CASLQGGTDTQYF
abundance: -; j_gene: TRBJ2-7; v_gene: TRBV7-2; d_gene: TRBD2; CDR3nt: TGTGCCAGCAGCGCGAGGGGCCCTAGCGGGAGCCGACTTTACGAGCAGTACTTC; CDR3aa: CASSARGPSGSRLYEQYF
abundance: -; j_gene: TRBJ1-4; v_gene: TRBV28; d_gene: TRBD1; CDR3nt: TGTGCCAGCAGTTACCCTCGGACAGGGGCTAATGAAAAACTGTTTTTT; CDR3aa: CASSYPRTGANEKLFF
abundance: -; j_gene: TRBJ1-5; v_gene: TRBV7-9; d_gene: -; CDR3nt: TGTGCCAGCAGCTTTAACGGGGAACAGCCCCAGCATTTT; CDR3aa: CASSFNGEQPQHF
abundance: -; j_gene: TRBJ1-2; v_gene: TRBV18; d_gene: -; CDR3nt: TGTGCCAGCTCACCAGGTACTGCAGGGAAGTCCTATGGCTACACCTTC; CDR3aa: CASSPGTAGKSYGYTF
abundance: few; j_gene: TRBJ1-5; v_gene: TRBV10-3; d_gene: -; CDR3nt: TGTGCCATCAGTGAGTCGAGGGATCAGCCCCAGCATTTT; CDR3aa: CAISESRDQPQHF
abundance: -; j_gene: TRBJ1-1; v_gene: TRBV6-6; d_gene: -; CDR3nt: TGTGCCAGCACCGGGAACGCTGAAGCTTTCTTT; CDR3aa: CASTGNAEAFF
abundance: -; j_gene: TRBJ2-5; v_gene: TRBV4-2; d_gene: TRBD2; CDR3nt: TGTGCCAGCAGCCCGGGGACTAGCGGGAACGGGGAGACCCAGTACTTC; CDR3aa: CASSPGTSGNGETQYF
abundance: once; j_gene: TRBJ2-7; v_gene: TRBV27; d_gene: -; CDR3nt: TGTGCCAGCAGTTTGGGAGCCAACGACGTCTACGAGCAGTACTTC; CDR3aa: CASSLGANDVYEQYF
abundance: once; j_gene: TRBJ2-3; v_gene: TRBV6-5; d_gene: TRBD2; CDR3nt: TGTGCCAGCAGTTTACTAGCGGGAGTACCAGATACGCAGTATTTT; CDR3aa: CASSLLAGVPDTQYF
abundance: -; j_gene: TRBJ2-7; v_gene: TRBV25-1; d_gene: -; CDR3nt: TGTGCCAGCACCGGGGACTCACCGAGCTCCTACGAGCAGTACTTC; CDR3aa: CASTGDSPSSYEQYF
abundance: -; j_gene: TRBJ2-7; v_gene: TRBV5-5; d_gene: TRBD1; CDR3nt: TGTGCCAGCAGCTTGGCCGGGACAGCACCAAAGACAAGGAGCTCCTACGAGCAGTACTTC; CDR3aa: CASSLAGTAPKTRSSYEQYF
abundance: -; j_gene: TRBJ2-2; v_gene: TRBV25-1; d_gene: -; CDR3nt: TGTGCCAGCAGTGAATTGGCAGGATCCTACACCGGGGAGCTGTTTTTT; CDR3aa: CASSELAGSYTGELFF
abundance: -; j_gene: TRBJ2-7; v_gene: TRBV5-4; d_gene: TRBD1; CDR3nt: TGTGCCAGCAGCGCACGGGACAGAGGCTACGAGCAGTACTTC; CDR3aa: CASSARDRGYEQYF
abundance: once; j_gene: TRBJ2-1; v_gene: TRBV19; d_gene: -; CDR3nt: TGTGCCAGTAGTAGGCGACAGGAAGTTAACAATGAGCAGTTCTTC; CDR3aa: CASSRRQEVNNEQFF
abundance: -; j_gene: TRBJ1-1; v_gene: TRBV30; d_gene: TRBD1; CDR3nt: TGTGCCTGGAGGGGACAGGCGCCTGAAGCTTTCTTT; CDR3aa: CAWRGQAPEAFF
abundance: -; j_gene: TRBJ2-7; v_gene: TRBV9; d_gene: TRBD2; CDR3nt: TGTGCCAGCAGCGTTACAGCGGGGGGTACCTACGAGCAGTACTTC; CDR3aa: CASSVTAGGTYEQYF
abundance: -; j_gene: TRBJ1-2; v_gene: TRBV5-4; d_gene: TRBD1; CDR3nt: TGTGCCAGCAGCCTCGACAGGGGTACCTATGGCTACACCTTC; CDR3aa: CASSLDRGTYGYTF
abundance: -; j_gene: TRBJ2-7; v_gene: TRBV5-4; d_gene: TRBD2; CDR3nt: TGTGCCAGCAGCTTGACTAGCGGGGGGACGGGAGAGCAGTACTTC; CDR3aa: CASSLTSGGTGEQYF
abundance: -; j_gene: TRBJ2-7; v_gene: TRBV5-1; d_gene: -; CDR3nt: TGCGCCAGCAGCTTGGAGGGCGCGGGACGATCCTACGAGCAGTACTTC; CDR3aa: CASSLEGAGRSYEQYF
abundance: many; j_gene: TRBJ2-2; v_gene: TRBV7-2; d_gene: -; CDR3nt: TGTGCCAGCAGCTTTCACAGGGCCGGGGAGCTGTTTTTT; CDR3aa: CASSFHRAGELFF
abundance: -; j_gene: TRBJ1-1; v_gene: TRBV11-3; d_gene: TRBD1; CDR3nt: TGTGCCAGCAGCCTACAGGGGGGAAACACTGAAGCTTTCTTT; CDR3aa: CASSLQGGNTEAFF
abundance: -; j_gene: TRBJ1-2; v_gene: TRBV28; d_gene: -; CDR3nt: TGTGCCAGCAGTTTCTTACCTGACTCAAACTATGGCTACACCTTC; CDR3aa: CASSFLPDSNYGYTF
abundance: -; j_gene: TRBJ2-7; v_gene: TRBV28; d_gene: TRBD1; CDR3nt: TGTGCCAGCAGAGGAGACAGGGCCAGTTTCTCCTACGAGCAGTACTTC; CDR3aa: CASRGDRASFSYEQYF
abundance: -; j_gene: TRBJ2-1; v_gene: TRBV7-9; d_gene: TRBD2; CDR3nt: TGTGCCAGCAGCTCCTTAGCGGGAGAATCCTACAATGAGCAGTTCTTC; CDR3aa: CASSSLAGESYNEQFF
abundance: once; j_gene: TRBJ1-1; v_gene: TRBV7-8; d_gene: TRBD1; CDR3nt: TGTGCCAGCAGCCCACTCGACAGGGGTGGTGGGACTGAAGCTTTCTTT; CDR3aa: CASSPLDRGGGTEAFF
abundance: -; j_gene: TRBJ2-1; v_gene: TRBV11-3; d_gene: TRBD2; CDR3nt: TGTGCCAGCAGCTTTAATCGAGCGGGGGACAATGAGCAGTTCTTC; CDR3aa: CASSFNRAGDNEQFF